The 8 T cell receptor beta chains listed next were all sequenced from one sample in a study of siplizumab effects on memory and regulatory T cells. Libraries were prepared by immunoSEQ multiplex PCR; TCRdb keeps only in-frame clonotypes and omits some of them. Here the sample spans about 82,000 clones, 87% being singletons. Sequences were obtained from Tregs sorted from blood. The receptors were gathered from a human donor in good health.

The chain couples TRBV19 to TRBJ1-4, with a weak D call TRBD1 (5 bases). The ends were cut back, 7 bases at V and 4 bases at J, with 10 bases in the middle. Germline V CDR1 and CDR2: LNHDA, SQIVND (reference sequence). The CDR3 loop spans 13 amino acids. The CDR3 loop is CASNLGGNEKLFF. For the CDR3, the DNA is TGTGCCAGTAACCTGGGGGGTAATGAAAAACTGTTTTTT.

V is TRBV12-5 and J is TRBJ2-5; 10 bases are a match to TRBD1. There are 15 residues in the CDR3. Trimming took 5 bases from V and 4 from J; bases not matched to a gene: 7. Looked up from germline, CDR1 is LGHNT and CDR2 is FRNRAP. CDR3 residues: CASGPGQGRVETQYF. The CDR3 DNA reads TGTGCTAGTGGTCCGGGACAGGGGAGGGTAGAGACCCAGTACTTC.

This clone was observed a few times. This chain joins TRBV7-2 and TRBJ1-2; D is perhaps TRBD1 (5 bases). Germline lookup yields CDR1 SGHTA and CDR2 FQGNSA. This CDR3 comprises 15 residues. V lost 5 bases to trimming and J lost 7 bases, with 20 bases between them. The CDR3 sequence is CASSASQRGEGGYTF. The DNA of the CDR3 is TGTGCCAGCAGCGCGAGCCAGCGGGGGGAGGGTGGCTACACCTTC.

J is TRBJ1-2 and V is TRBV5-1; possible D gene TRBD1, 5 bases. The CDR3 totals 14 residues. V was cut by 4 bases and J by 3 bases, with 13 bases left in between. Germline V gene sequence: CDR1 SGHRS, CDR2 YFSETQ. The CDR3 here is CASSEGTYDYGYTF. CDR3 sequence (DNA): TGCGCCAGCAGCGAAGGGACTTACGACTATGGCTACACCTTC.

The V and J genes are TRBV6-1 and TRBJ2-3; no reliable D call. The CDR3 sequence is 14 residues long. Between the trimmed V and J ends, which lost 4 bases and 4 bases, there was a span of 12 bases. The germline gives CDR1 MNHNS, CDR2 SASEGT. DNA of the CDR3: TGTGCCAGCAGTGGCCCAAGGCGCCCAGATACGCAGTATTTT. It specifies CASSGPRRPDTQYF.

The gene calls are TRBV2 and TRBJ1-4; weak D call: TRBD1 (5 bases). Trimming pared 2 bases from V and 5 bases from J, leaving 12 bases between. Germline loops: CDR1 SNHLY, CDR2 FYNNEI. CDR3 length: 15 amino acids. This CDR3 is CASSEFPKGNEKLFF. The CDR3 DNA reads TGTGCCAGCAGTGAATTTCCGAAGGGGAATGAAAAACTGTTTTTT.

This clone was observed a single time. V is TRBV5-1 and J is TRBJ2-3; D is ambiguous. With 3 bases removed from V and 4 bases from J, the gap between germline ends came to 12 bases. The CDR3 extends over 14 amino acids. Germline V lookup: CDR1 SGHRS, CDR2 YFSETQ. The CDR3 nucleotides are TGCGCCAGCAGCTCTTTTAGCCGCGCAGATACGCAGTATTTT. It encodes CASSSFSRADTQYF.

CDR3 protein: CASRSTNSPLHF. The CDR3 DNA is TGTGCCAGCAGGTCGACTAATTCACCCCTCCACTTT. The J gene is TRBJ1-6, the V gene TRBV2, with D uncertain. From germline, CDR1 is SNHLY and CDR2 FYNNEI. V was cut by 6 bases and J by 6 bases, with 6 bases left in between. This CDR3 is built from 12 residues.